One and the same sample provided the 13 T cell receptor beta chains below, sequenced in a study of cytomegalovirus exposure and HLA in healthy donors. The PCR was carried out with 60 Vbeta primers and 13 Jbeta primers. Profiled with immunoSEQ multiplex PCR; TCRdb holds only in-frame clones, not every one. The table has under 150,000 clones, roughly three quarters seen once. Sequencing was carried out using PBMCs. The receptors were sampled from a woman aged 40-49 years in good health and CMV-seronegative.

The V and J genes are TRBV11-2 and TRBJ2-1; 9 nucleotides match TRBD2. In germline, CDR1 is SGHAT, CDR2 FQNNGV. Trimming took 8 bases from V and 6 from J; bases not matched to a gene: 11. The CDR3 has 15 amino acids. The CDR3 loop reads CASLVDGLASNEQFF. The CDR3 bases are TGTGCCAGCTTGGTGGATGGACTAGCGAGCAATGAGCAGTTCTTC.

This chain uses TRBV5-1 with TRBJ2-3, with 9 bases aligning to TRBD2. The CDR3 spans 17 residues. Germline assignment: CDR1 SGHRS and CDR2 YFSETQ. V lost 3 bases to trimming and J lost 3 bases; unmatched junction nucleotides: 11. The CDR3 protein is CASSSEPAGGGTDTQYF. DNA of the CDR3: TGCGCCAGCAGCTCCGAACCAGCGGGGGGCGGAACAGATACGCAGTATTTT.

This clone was counted only a few times. The chain combines TRBV2 with TRBJ2-5, with D unresolved. Trimming took off 4 bases at V and 1 base at J, with 7 bases between the two ends. This CDR3 spans 13 amino acids. Germline loops: CDR1 SNHLY, CDR2 FYNNEI. CDR3 region: CASSARIQETQYF. DNA for the CDR3: TGTGCCAGCAGTGCGCGGATCCAAGAGACCCAGTACTTC.

As concerns this clone: One end of the junction does not line up with germline, which may come from a read error. The rearrangement links TRBV18 to TRBJ1-5; the D is unclear. The CDR3 is made up of 14 amino acids. The germline gives CDR1 KGHSH, CDR2 LQKENI. Here the CDR3 DNA reads TGTGCCAGCTCACCGTATAATAGCGATCAGCCCCAGCATTTT. It yields the protein CASSPYNSDQPQHF.

This clone was counted a single time. The chain employs TRBV7-3 and TRBJ1-6; a possible D gene is TRBD1 (5 bases). Germline CDR1 SGHTA, CDR2 FQGTGA. The CDR3 totals 14 residues. Trimming took 1 base from V and 11 from J, leaving 12 bases between them. The CDR3 DNA reads as TGTGCCAGCAGCTTAATCGGGGGTCAGGCACCCCTCCACTTT. Translation gives CASSLIGGQAPLHF.

In its sample, this clone was seen a few times. The genes are TRBV7-3 and TRBJ2-6; tentative D call: TRBD1 (5 bases). The V and J ends lost 0 bases and 3 bases respectively, with 6 bases between them. The length of the CDR3 is 15 residues. In germline, CDR1 is SGHTA, CDR2 FQGTGA. Here the CDR3 reads CASSLTTGGANVLTF. The CDR3 region has the DNA TGTGCCAGCAGCTTAACCACAGGTGGGGCCAACGTCCTGACTTTC.

The chain combines TRBV7-9 with TRBJ2-5; 11 bases agree with TRBD1. The end of the DNA fits TRBJ2-7 better, so the J call may be wrong. The CDR3 consists of 15 residues. Germline-derived CDR1 and CDR2 are SEHNR and FQNEAQ (reference sequence). CDR3 bases: TGTGCCAGCAGCCTCCTTGGGACAGGGGGCTACGAGCAGTACTTC. Its protein product is CASSLLGTGGYEQYF.

The V call is TRBV6-1, the J call TRBJ2-7, with a tentative D call TRBD2 (5 bases). The CDR3 runs to 13 residues. Germline V lookup: CDR1 MNHNS, CDR2 SASEGT. Trimming pared 7 bases from V and 3 bases from J, leaving 13 bases between. The CDR3 region is CASTPPGYYEQYF. The CDR3, as DNA: TGTGCCAGCACCCCTCCGGGGTACTACGAGCAGTACTTC.

The chain's CDR3 is CASRWLAATYEQYF. DNA for the CDR3: TGTGCCAGCAGGTGGCTAGCGGCTACCTACGAGCAGTACTTC. The genes are TRBV2 and TRBJ2-7; 7 nucleotides agree with TRBD2. J lost 2 bases, V lost 6 bases, and 7 bases had no gene match. Per germline, CDR1 SNHLY and CDR2 FYNNEI. There are 14 residues in the CDR3.

The chain carries TRBV28 and TRBJ2-7; weak D call: TRBD1 (6 bases). The CDR3 runs 14 residues. The germline gives CDR1 MDHEN, CDR2 SYDVKM. With 4 bases removed from V and 1 base from J, the gap between germline ends came to 11 bases. The CDR3 sequence: CASSWDILSYEQYF. For the CDR3, the DNA is TGTGCCAGCAGTTGGGACATACTTTCCTACGAGCAGTACTTC.

This chain uses TRBV7-8 with TRBJ2-3; no clear D gene. The CDR3 runs to 17 residues. Germline CDR1 is SGHVS and CDR2 is FQNEAQ. Trimming stripped 0 bases from V and 3 bases from J, with 16 bases between. CDR3 bases: TGTGCCAGCAGCTTAGCGCGGCTTCGGCTAGGTACAGATACGCAGTATTTT. It is translated as CASSLARLRLGTDTQYF.

V and J are TRBV7-9 and TRBJ2-7, with TRBD2 matching over 8 bases. The V gene end was trimmed by 1 base and the J gene end by 5 bases; junction bases not matched to a gene: 7. The CDR3 totals 15 residues. From germline, CDR1 is SEHNR and CDR2 FQNEAQ (reference sequence). The CDR3 DNA reads as TGTGCCAGCAGCTTAGAAATGCGGGGGGTAGACGAGCAGTACTTC. Protein sequence: CASSLEMRGVDEQYF.

The chain joins TRBV7-2 to TRBJ2-3, with D maybe TRBD2 (6 bases). CDR1 SGHTA and CDR2 FQGNSA come from the germline V gene. This CDR3 contains 16 residues. Trimming stripped 6 bases from V and 3 bases from J, with 19 bases between. CDR3 sequence (DNA): TGTGCCAGCAGTTTCTCAACCGGGACTGGGACAGATACGCAGTATTTT. Translating gives CASSFSTGTGTDTQYF.